The 9 T cell receptor beta chains reported below all come from one sample, sequenced in a study of CD4 T cells in relation to SARS-CoV-2 and coronaviruses. Data came from immunoSEQ multiplex PCR; TCRdb stores just in-frame clones and leaves some out. The sample lists approximately 39,000 clones, roughly 73% occurring once. No antigen has been assigned to these receptors. The specimen sequenced was memory CD4+ T cells from PBMCs, cultured in vitro. These receptors were obtained from an adult with COVID-19.

The table lists this clone with a count of one. This sequence joins TRBV6-5 and TRBJ2-7; 9 bases are a match to TRBD2. Trimming took 6 bases from V and 3 from J; bases not matched to a gene: 9. The CDR3 extends over 15 amino acids. CDR1 is MNHEY and CDR2 is SVGAGI in the germline V gene. The CDR3 spells CASRQREDVIYEQYF. For the CDR3, the DNA is TGTGCCAGCAGGCAGCGGGAGGATGTGATCTACGAGCAGTACTTC.

V gene TRBV24-1 combines with J gene TRBJ1-5; D perhaps matches TRBD1 (6 bases). V shed 4 bases and J shed 3 bases, with 15 bases lying between them. The CDR3 is 16 amino acids. Germline V gene sequence: CDR1 KGHDR, CDR2 SFDVKD. The chain's CDR3 is CATSEGARGSNQPQHF. CDR3 in DNA: TGTGCCACCAGTGAGGGGGCCCGGGGTTCCAATCAGCCCCAGCATTTT.

This clone has only a few counts. V and J are TRBV5-6 and TRBJ2-7; weak D call: TRBD1 (5 bases). The CDR3 is 13 amino acids. V was cut by 5 bases and J by 3 bases, with 12 bases left in between. Germline V gene sequence: CDR1 SGHDT, CDR2 YYEEEE. The CDR3 sequence is CASSPRQLYEQYF. The CDR3 DNA follows: TGTGCCAGCAGTCCGAGACAGCTCTACGAGCAGTACTTC.

The rearrangement joins TRBV3-1 (or the pseudogene TRBV3-2) to TRBJ1-5, with TRBD1 matching 8 bases. V gave up 3 bases and J gave up 2 bases; unmatched junction bases: 3. The CDR3 contains 15 residues. Germline values: CDR1 LGHDT, CDR2 YNNKEL (reference sequence). CDR3 nucleotides: TGTGCCAGCAGCCAGACGACAGGGGGCAATCAGCCCCAGCATTTT. It specifies CASSQTTGGNQPQHF.

The V gene is TRBV5-1, the J gene TRBJ1-1; D unresolved. The V end was cut by 3 bases, the J end by 1 base, with 10 bases between. Per the germline V gene, CDR1 is SGHRS and CDR2 is YFSETQ. CDR3 length: 14 residues. The CDR3 here is CASSSGESNTEAFF. Here the CDR3 DNA reads TGCGCCAGCAGCTCCGGGGAGTCGAACACTGAAGCTTTCTTT.

The V call is TRBV6-5, the J call TRBJ2-7; TRBD2 aligns across 10 bases. Trimming removed 4 bases from V and 2 bases from J; junction bases left unmatched: 2. CDR3 size: 14 residues. Germline V gene data show CDR1 as MNHEY and CDR2 as SVGAGI. CDR3 loop: CASSWTSGTYEQYF. In nucleotides, the CDR3 is TGTGCCAGCAGTTGGACTAGCGGCACCTACGAGCAGTACTTC.

V usage is TRBV11-3 and J usage is TRBJ2-7; D might be TRBD1 or TRBD2, each matching 6 bases. From germline, CDR1 is SGHNT and CDR2 YENEEA. This CDR3 has 13 amino acids. Between the trimmed V and J ends, which lost 0 bases and 6 bases, there was a span of 9 bases. CDR3 nucleotides: TGTGCCAGCAGCTTAGATCCGGGGGCCGAGCAGTACTTC. It translates to CASSLDPGAEQYF.

The J gene is TRBJ2-2, the V gene TRBV9, with 7 positions matching TRBD1. CDR1 SGDLS and CDR2 YYNGEE come from the germline V gene. This CDR3 is built from 15 residues. V shed 1 base and J 4 bases; nucleotides not matched to a gene: 4. As DNA, the CDR3 is TGTGCCAGCAGCGTAAGGGACAGCCTCACCGGGGAGCTGTTTTTT. It translates to CASSVRDSLTGELFF. Filled out from reference TRBV9 and TRBJ2-2, the complete variable domain reads DSGVTQTPKHLITATGQRVTLRCSPRSGDLSVYWYQQSLDQGLQFLIQYYNGEERAKGNILERFSAQQFPDLHSELNLSSLELGDSALYFCASSVRDSLTGELFFGEGSRLTVL.

The chain combines TRBV19 with TRBJ1-1; TRBD1 matches 8 bases. With 6 bases clipped from V and 0 bases from J, the junction kept 0 bases outside the gene matches. The CDR3 totals 13 residues. Looked up from germline, CDR1 is LNHDA and CDR2 is SQIVND (reference sequence). The DNA of the CDR3 is TGTGCCAGTAGGACAGGGGTGAACACTGAAGCTTTCTTT. Protein sequence: CASRTGVNTEAFF.